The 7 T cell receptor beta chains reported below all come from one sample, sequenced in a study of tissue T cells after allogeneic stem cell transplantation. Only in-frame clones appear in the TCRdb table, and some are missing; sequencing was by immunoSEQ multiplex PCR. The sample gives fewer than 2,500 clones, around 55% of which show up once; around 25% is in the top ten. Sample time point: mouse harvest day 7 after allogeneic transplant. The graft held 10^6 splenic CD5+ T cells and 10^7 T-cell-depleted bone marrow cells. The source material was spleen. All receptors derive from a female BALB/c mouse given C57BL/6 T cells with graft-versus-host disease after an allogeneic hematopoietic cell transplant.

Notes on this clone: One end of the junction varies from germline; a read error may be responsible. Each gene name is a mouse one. CDR3 bases read: TGTGCAAGCAGCGTAGACGGTGCAAACACAGAAGTCTTC. Residues: CASSVDGANTEVF. The entire CDR3 protein is CASSVDGANTEVFF. The chain combines TRBV16 with TRBJ1-1; D unresolved. The observed sequence ends 1 residue before the CDR3 terminus, with the missing tail filled in from the germline J gene. The CDR3 contains 14 residues. Germline V gene lookup returns CDR1 SGHSA and CDR2 FRNQAP.

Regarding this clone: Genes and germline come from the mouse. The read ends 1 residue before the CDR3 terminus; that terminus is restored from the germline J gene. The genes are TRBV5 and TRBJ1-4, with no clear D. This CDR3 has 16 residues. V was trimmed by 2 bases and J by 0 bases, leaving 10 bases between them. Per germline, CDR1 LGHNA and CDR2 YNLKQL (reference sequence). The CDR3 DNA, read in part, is TGTGCCAGCAGCCAACAGAGGGCATTTTCCAACGAAAGATTATTT. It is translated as CASSQQRAFSNERLF. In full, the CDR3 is CASSQQRAFSNERLFF.

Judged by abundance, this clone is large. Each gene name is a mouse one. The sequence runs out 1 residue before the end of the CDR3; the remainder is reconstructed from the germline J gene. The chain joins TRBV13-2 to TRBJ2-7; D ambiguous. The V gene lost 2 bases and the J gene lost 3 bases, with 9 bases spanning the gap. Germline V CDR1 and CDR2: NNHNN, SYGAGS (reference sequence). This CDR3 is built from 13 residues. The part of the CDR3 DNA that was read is TGTGCCAGCGGTGACGGGTCCGTCTATGAACAGTAC. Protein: CASGDGSVYEQY. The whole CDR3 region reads CASGDGSVYEQYF.

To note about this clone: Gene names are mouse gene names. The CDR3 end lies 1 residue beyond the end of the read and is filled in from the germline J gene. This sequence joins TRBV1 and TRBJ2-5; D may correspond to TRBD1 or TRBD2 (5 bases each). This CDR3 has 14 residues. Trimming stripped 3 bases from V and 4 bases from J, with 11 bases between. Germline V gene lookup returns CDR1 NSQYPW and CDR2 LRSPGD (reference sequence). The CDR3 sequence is CTCSARDGEDTQYF. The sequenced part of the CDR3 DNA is TGCACCTGCAGTGCCCGGGACGGGGAAGACACCCAGTAC.

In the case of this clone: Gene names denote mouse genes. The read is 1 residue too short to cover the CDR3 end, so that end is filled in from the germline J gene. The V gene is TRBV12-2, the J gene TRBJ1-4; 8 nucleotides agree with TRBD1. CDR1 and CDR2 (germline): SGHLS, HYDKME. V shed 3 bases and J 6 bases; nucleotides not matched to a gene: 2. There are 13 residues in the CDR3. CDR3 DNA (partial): TGTGCCAGCTCTGGACAGGGCCACGAAAGATTATTT. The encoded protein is CASSGQGHERLF. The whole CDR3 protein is CASSGQGHERLFF.

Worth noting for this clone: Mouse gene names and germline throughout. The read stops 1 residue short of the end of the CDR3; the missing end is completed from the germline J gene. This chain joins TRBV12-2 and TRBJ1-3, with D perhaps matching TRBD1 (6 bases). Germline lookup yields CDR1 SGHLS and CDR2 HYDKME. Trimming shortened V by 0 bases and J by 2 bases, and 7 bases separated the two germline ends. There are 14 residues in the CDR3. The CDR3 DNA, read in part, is TGTGCCAGCTCTCTCTACAGGGCTGGAAATACGCTCTAT. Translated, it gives CASSLYRAGNTLY. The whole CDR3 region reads CASSLYRAGNTLYF.

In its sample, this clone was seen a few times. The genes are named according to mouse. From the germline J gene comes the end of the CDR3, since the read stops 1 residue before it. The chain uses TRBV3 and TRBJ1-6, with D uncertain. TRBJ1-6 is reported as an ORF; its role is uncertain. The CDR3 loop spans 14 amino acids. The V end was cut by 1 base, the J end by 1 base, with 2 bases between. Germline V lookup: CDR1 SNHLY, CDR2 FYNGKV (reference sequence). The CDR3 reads CASSLDSYNSPLYF. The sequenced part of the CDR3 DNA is TGTGCCAGCAGCTTAGACTCCTATAATTCGCCCCTCTAC.